This T cell receptor beta chain was identified in a study of blood T cell repertoires in COVID-19. Study at large: Samples taken during acute and convalescent COVID-19 were collected in the United States, Italy and Spain. PBMCs, B-cell-depleted T cells, or T cells were the source of the cDNA or gDNA that made up the material.

TCRdb's table, derived via immunoSEQ multiplex PCR, lists solely in-frame clones and lacks some. The table shows 150,000 to 200,000 clones, with more than 75% occurring only once. The CDR3 is 15 residues long. Trimming left V 3 bases short and J 0 bases short, with 12 bases between. The genes are TRBV23-1 and TRBJ2-7, with D possibly TRBD1 on 6 matching bases. TRBV23-1 is an ORF, and what it does is uncertain. This clonotype was obtained from a middle-aged man who had recovered from COVID-19. The sequencing sample was made of PBMCs or T cells enriched from blood (not recorded which). CDR3 residues: CASSHLVGASYEQYF. The CDR3 DNA is TGCGCCAGCAGTCACCTGGTGGGGGCCTCCTACGAGCAGTACTTC.